The next 21 T cell receptor beta chains were all read from a single sample in a study of blood T cell repertoires in COVID-19. Using immunoSEQ multiplex PCR, the repertoire was profiled, and TCRdb retains in-frame clones only, with some absent. The data show some 15,000 clones, around nine tenths seen once. The sequenced sample was peripheral blood. The receptors come from a woman in her 70s in a cohort sampled during active or convalescent COVID-19.

This chain connects TRBV28 to TRBJ1-2; D gene uncertain. V gave up 3 bases and J gave up 4 bases, with 12 bases separating them. Germline V gives CDR1 MDHEN, CDR2 SYDVKM. This CDR3 spans 14 amino acids. For the CDR3, the DNA is TGTGCCAGCAGTTTGCAGGACTGGGGCTATGGCTACACCTTC. Encoded protein: CASSLQDWGYGYTF.

This rearrangement joins TRBV11-2 to TRBJ2-3; 8 bases agree with TRBD2. The CDR3 length is 15 residues. Germline trimming cut 5 bases from V and 6 bases from J; bases unmatched to any gene: 10. The germline CDR1 and CDR2 sequences are SGHAT and FQNNGV. CDR3 in amino acids: CASSPGRGGRDTQYF. The CDR3 nucleotides are TGTGCCAGCAGCCCCGGACGGGGGGGCCGGGATACGCAGTATTTT.

This chain uses TRBV6-1 with TRBJ2-2; 8 bases match TRBD2. The junction had 4 bases not matched to a gene; V was cut back by 3 bases and J by 1 base. The CDR3 sequence is 16 residues long. Germline loops: CDR1 MNHNS, CDR2 SASEGT. The CDR3 coding sequence is TGTGCCAGCAGTGATTTGCGGGGGGTGAACACCGGGGAGCTGTTTTTT. Its protein product is CASSDLRGVNTGELFF.

This rearrangement joins TRBV5-1 to TRBJ2-3; TRBD1 matches at 8 bases. Germline CDR1 and CDR2: SGHRS and YFSETQ. V shed 5 bases and J 1 base; nucleotides not matched to a gene: 3. CDR3 size: 14 residues. CDR3 amino acids: CASRVTGGTDTQYF. In DNA form, the CDR3 reads TGCGCCAGCAGGGTGACAGGGGGCACAGATACGCAGTATTTT. The full variable domain, completed using reference TRBV5-1 and TRBJ2-3, is KAGVTQTPRYLIKTRGQQVTLSCSPISGHRSVSWYQQTPGQGLQFLFEYFSETQRNKGNFPGRFSGRQFSNSRSEMNVSTLELGDSALYLCASRVTGGTDTQYFGPGTRLTVL.

The V call is TRBV24-1, the J call TRBJ2-1, with D possibly being TRBD1 (5 bases). The germline V gene has CDR1 KGHDR and CDR2 SFDVKD. The V and J ends lost 5 bases and 5 bases respectively, with 18 bases between them. The CDR3 runs to 16 residues. The CDR3 coding sequence is TGTGCCACCAGTGCCGAGGCTCTTACAGGAAACAATGAGCAGTTCTTC. It specifies CATSAEALTGNNEQFF.

The chain couples TRBV7-2 to TRBJ2-7; the match to TRBD1 covers 10 bases. The CDR3 has 13 residues. The ends lost 5 bases at V and 4 bases at J; junction bases unmatched: 2. Germline V gene data show CDR1 as SGHTA and CDR2 as FQGNSA. CDR3 sequence: CASSRQGAYEQYF. The CDR3 nucleotides are TGTGCCAGCAGCCGACAGGGGGCTTACGAGCAGTACTTC.

The chain has TRBV4-1 and TRBJ2-7, with TRBD2 identical over 9 bases. The CDR3 is 17 amino acids. Germline values: CDR1 MGHRA, CDR2 YSYEKL. V lost 0 bases to trimming and J lost 0 bases; unmatched junction nucleotides: 6. CDR3 sequence: CASSQDRRLAVSYEQYF. CDR3 nucleotides: TGCGCCAGCAGCCAAGATAGGAGACTAGCGGTCTCCTACGAGCAGTACTTC.

This chain links TRBV6-2 or TRBV6-3 with TRBJ1-2; D might be TRBD1 (6 bases). Trimming shortened V by 3 bases and J by 2 bases, and 16 bases separated the two germline ends. CDR1 is MNHEY, CDR2 SVGEGT, per germline. CDR3 size: 16 residues. CDR3 DNA: TGTGCCAGCAGTTATACCGGGACAACTATGAACTATGGCTACACCTTC. Its protein product is CASSYTGTTMNYGYTF.

The rearrangement uses TRBV6-1 and TRBJ2-7, with TRBD2 matching 9 bases. Germline V gene data show CDR1 as MNHNS and CDR2 as SASEGT. V was pared by 0 bases and J by 9 bases, with 9 bases of the junction left unmatched. This CDR3 has 15 residues. This chain's CDR3 is CASSEAPSGALGQYF. For the CDR3, the DNA is TGTGCCAGCAGTGAAGCACCTAGCGGGGCCCTGGGGCAGTACTTC.

The chain's CDR3 is CASSFGQGIYNSPLHF. The CDR3 DNA is TGTGCCAGCAGCTTTGGGCAGGGAATCTATAATTCACCCCTCCACTTT. This rearrangement joins TRBV7-9 to TRBJ1-6; perhaps TRBD1 as D (5 bases). Trimming cost V 3 bases and J 3 bases, with 12 bases left between them. CDR1 SEHNR and CDR2 FQNEAQ come from the germline V gene (reference sequence). This CDR3 is built from 16 residues.

The rearrangement joins TRBV4-3 to TRBJ1-1; D may be TRBD1 (5 bases). The V and J ends lost 4 bases and 5 bases respectively, with 14 bases between them. The germline CDR1 and CDR2 sequences are LGHNA and YSLEER. The CDR3 has 14 amino acids. The chain's CDR3 is CASSRDGRGTEAFF. In DNA form, the CDR3 reads TGCGCCAGCAGCCGGGACGGGAGAGGGACTGAAGCTTTCTTT.

V is TRBV28 and J is TRBJ1-5; a possible D gene is TRBD1 (5 bases). Germline loops: CDR1 MDHEN, CDR2 SYDVKM. V was trimmed by 2 bases and J by 0 bases, leaving 14 bases between them. The CDR3 is 17 amino acids. The CDR3, as DNA: TGTGCCAGCAGTTTACCAGGACAACCTTATAGCAATCAGCCCCAGCATTTT. Its protein is CASSLPGQPYSNQPQHF.

The gene calls are TRBV28 and TRBJ2-7, with D possibly matching TRBD2 (6 bases). V lost 4 bases, J lost 7 bases, and 20 bases lay in between. Germline V gene lookup returns CDR1 MDHEN and CDR2 SYDVKM. This CDR3 has 15 amino acids. The CDR3: CASSSPAGRHREQYF. CDR3 sequence (DNA): TGTGCCAGCAGTTCCCCGGCGGGGCGCCATCGGGAGCAGTACTTC.

The V call is TRBV5-5, the J call TRBJ1-2, with 8 positions matching TRBD1. The germline V gene encodes CDR1 SGHKS and CDR2 YYEKEE (reference sequence). The CDR3 is 14 residues long. V lost 3 bases, J lost 9 bases, and 10 bases stayed unmatched. The CDR3 sequence is CASSSNPDRGSYTF. The CDR3 DNA reads TGTGCCAGCAGCTCCAATCCTGACAGGGGTAGCTACACCTTC. Variable domain in full (rest from reference TRBV5-5 and TRBJ1-2): DAGVTQSPTHLIKTRGQQVTLRCSPISGHKSVSWYQQVLGQGPQFIFQYYEKEERGRGNFPDRFSARQFPNYSSELNVNALLLGDSALYLCASSSNPDRGSYTFGSGTRLTVV.

This clone was recorded a few times. J is TRBJ1-6 and V is TRBV2; D unclear. CDR1 is SNHLY, CDR2 FYNNEI, per germline. This CDR3 is 17 amino acids long. The V gene lost 3 bases and the J gene lost 2 bases, with 14 bases spanning the gap. CDR3 sequence reads: CASSDFGGRTYNSPLHF. DNA of the CDR3: TGTGCCAGCAGTGATTTTGGAGGGAGGACCTATAATTCACCCCTCCACTTT.

The rearrangement joins TRBV3-1 (or the pseudogene TRBV3-2) to TRBJ1-6; 7 nucleotides agree with TRBD1. Looked up from germline, CDR1 is LGHDT and CDR2 is YNNKEL (reference sequence). The junction had 7 bases not matched to a gene; V was cut back by 2 bases and J by 9 bases. This CDR3 has 15 amino acids. Written as DNA, the CDR3 is TGTGCCAGCAGCCAAACGTCAGGGGGTGGTTCACCCCTCCACTTT. Translated: CASSQTSGGGSPLHF.

The genes are TRBV6-5 and TRBJ2-3; D call uncertain. The CDR3 contains 13 residues. V lost 8 bases and J lost 1, with 10 bases in between. Looked up from germline, CDR1 is MNHEY and CDR2 is SVGAGI. CDR3 region: CASGPYRTDTQYF. As DNA, the CDR3 is TGTGCCAGCGGTCCCTACCGCACAGATACGCAGTATTTT.

CDR3 sequence reads: CASSFPRQGTDTQYF. CDR3 nucleotide sequence: TGTGCCAGCAGCTTCCCCAGACAGGGCACAGATACGCAGTATTTT. The chain employs TRBV5-4 and TRBJ2-3; D possibly corresponds to TRBD1 (6 bases). This CDR3 has 15 residues. Trimming took 2 bases from V and 1 from J, leaving 11 bases between them. Germline V lookup: CDR1 SGHNT, CDR2 YYREEE (reference sequence).

For the CDR3, the DNA is TGTGCCAGCAGCTTGGGACAGGGCTCATACGAGCAGTACTTC. Translated: CASSLGQGSYEQYF. The chain recombines TRBV5-6 with TRBJ2-7; 7 bases align to TRBD1. CDR1 SGHDT and CDR2 YYEEEE come from the germline V gene. The CDR3 extends over 14 amino acids. V shed 0 bases and J 4 bases; nucleotides not matched to a gene: 4.

V usage is TRBV2 and J usage is TRBJ2-1, with 10 bases lining up with TRBD2. This CDR3 region has 15 residues. Trimming took 4 bases from V and 2 from J; bases not matched to a gene: 2. Germline V gene sequence: CDR1 SNHLY, CDR2 FYNNEI. The CDR3 DNA reads as TGTGCCAGCAGTGTTAGCGGGGGGACCTACAATGAGCAGTTCTTC. Translation: CASSVSGGTYNEQFF.

The V and J genes are TRBV4-3 and TRBJ1-1; perhaps TRBD1 as D (5 bases). This CDR3 has 16 residues. Trimming left V 0 bases short and J 4 bases short, with 15 bases between. Germline V gene lookup returns CDR1 LGHNA and CDR2 YSLEER. The CDR3 reads CASSQEWSGLVTEAFF. CDR3 nucleotide sequence: TGCGCCAGCAGCCAAGAATGGTCAGGGTTGGTCACTGAAGCTTTCTTT.